This T cell receptor (beta chain) was retrieved from a study of T-cell memory formation after mild COVID-19. Notes on the study in general: Detection of some responders pre-infection suggested pre-existing cross-reactive memory T cells participated. Clones that contracted from day 15 to 85 had balanced CD4/CD8; later expanders were CD4+ biased.

On this clonotype: The antigen is not known.

The 5'RACE method, run with constant-segment primers, produced TCR alpha and TCR beta cDNA libraries (carrying sample barcodes and UMIs). TCRdb re-derived calls from the 5' RACE reads in MiXCR, one entry per CDR3 protein. Seen here are just under 350,000 distinct CDR3 sequences, approximately 12% observed once, and the top ten hold about a fifth. Deletions cut 1 base from V and 0 bases from J, with 13 bases between. This CDR3 has 15 residues. Germline CDR1 is DFQATT and CDR2 is SNEGSKA (reference sequence). Sample: PBMCs or a T cell subset sorted from them (not recorded which). The chain employs TRBV20-1 and TRBJ2-7; D is perhaps TRBD1 or TRBD2 (5 bases each). This clonotype was sampled from a young man who had mild COVID-19 (a few samples of this study predate the infection). Cell type and time point are not known. This chain's CDR3 is CSARGGWLYSYEQYF. The CDR3 bases are TGCAGTGCTAGAGGGGGGTGGTTATACTCCTACGAGCAGTACTTC.